This record looks at one TCR beta chain sequence and its context. It has no known antigen specificity. It has no much larger one-base neighbor in the sample; base qualities were not kept. The data derive from a study of cytomegalovirus exposure and HLA in healthy donors (dated by TCRdb to the late 2010s). A note on the overall study: In an earlier analysis of 587 of the donors, 250 to 300 Gb of sequence data and 100 million or so unique TCR beta sequences from about 179 million T cells were reported. About 280 gigabases of sequencing data and 78 million or so unique TCR sequences were included in an early release covering over 600 HLA-typed donors. Of the approximately 400 genotyped donors, approximately 81% were placed in the genetic ancestry cluster associated with self-reported Caucasian donors. The study was designed to test whether signatures of past pathogen exposure could be identified by cataloging public T cell receptors. Using immunosequencing, the study profiled T cell repertoires from 500 to 800 subjects and related those repertoires to cytomegalovirus serostatus. A separate validation cohort of roughly 120 different subjects was used in addition to the approximately 700-subject first cohort. To predict cytomegalovirus infection status, the study combined high-throughput TCR immunosequencing, statistical association of individual TCRs with disease status, and machine learning. To study patterns of TCR occurrence, a later analysis re-analyzed previously published TCR beta repertoires from 600 to 750 donors and added high-resolution HLA genotyping. Rather than drawing on any new phenotypic data, the later analysis identified candidate immune exposures from TCR beta sequences and the way those sequences occurred across donors. In an earlier analysis of several hundred of the donors, high-throughput TCR beta sequencing was used to judge whether each TCR beta V gene segment behaved as functional or pseudogenic. Donor age, sex, ethnicity and CMV serostatus were collected together with the repertoire data. Genome-wide SNP genotypes for about 65% of the roughly 700 donors were used in a later genetic analysis, which treated that subset as a discovery cohort. All discovery cohort repertoires had been generated using a single sequencing platform. HLA typing included class I and class II loci at four-digit resolution. Typing coverage differed by locus: A, B, C, DRB1 and DQB1 were typed in roughly 620-630 donors, DQA1 in roughly 510, DPA1 in around 600, and DPB1 in roughly 450. A few DR-DQ haplotypes were treated as single units for association and clustering because of strong linkage in the cohort. On average, around 230,000 unique TCR beta nucleotide sequences were sequenced per donor among some 420 genotyped donors of the cohort, with roughly 18% of those sequences being non-productive.

What the authors observed across the whole study: A later analysis found that TCR association rates varied across HLA loci, with DRB1 alleles showing the most associated TCRs and HLA-C alleles the fewest. A later analysis reported that several top co-occurrence clusters appeared linked to parvovirus B19, influenza, CMV and Epstein-Barr virus. HLA typing was unavailable for some donors at each locus, so association tests used only the typed subset. In both the original and validation cohorts, the classifier was reported to diagnose cytomegalovirus status with high specificity and sensitivity. Because counts were too low, approximately 18 rarely observed V segments, including chromosome 9 orphons, were excluded from the earlier analysis of a few hundred of the donors. Because the 87-base-pair reads could not distinguish some IMGT-functional V segments, including TRBV6-2 and TRBV6-3, those segments were excluded. According to the authors, the approach could potentially be generalized to other disease states and immunological phenotypes. V-gene and J-gene trimming of TCR beta chains was associated with a missense DCLRE1C variant in a later genetic analysis, and the association was replicated in an independent cohort. A further reported finding was that TCR beta sequences accurately predicted the HLA-A and HLA-B alleles for most subjects in the first cohort. Broadly in line with IMGT annotations, most TCR beta V segments showed up in productive rearrangements about 90% or about 30% of the time in an earlier analysis of 587 of the donors. In vitro tests confirmed that a few of the cytomegalovirus-associated TCR beta chains recognize cytomegalovirus antigens. CMV serostatus was the only immune exposure information available for the cohort. A later analysis associated 15,000 to 20,000 TCR beta sequences with specific HLA alleles at a false discovery rate of 0.05. In a later genetic analysis, fewer N-insertions in productive TCRs were reported among donors in an Asian-associated ancestry cluster than the roughly 710-donor mean. Most TCR sequences were seen in very few donors, while some public TCRs were found in many individuals. According to a later analysis, most CMV-associated TCR beta chains appeared to be HLA-restricted, and the HLA associations seemed to be driven largely by CMV exposure. Correlated functional status among segregating V segments might reflect linkage disequilibrium, but an unknown experimental factor could not be ruled out. A total of 150 or so TCR beta chains were listed by the study as associated with cytomegalovirus. A cluster of highly shared sequence variants was judged likely to represent a technical artifact of the sequencing pipeline. The presence/absence analyses assumed that sequencing depth was roughly uniform across donors, and that assumption may not be true. This cohort had only TCR beta chains sequenced, and the lack of alpha or paired-chain data limited which features could be detected. Compared with equally common non-associated chains, HLA-associated TCR beta chains in a later analysis were more clonally expanded and had lower generation probabilities. Assigning TCR associations to individual alleles was difficult when HLA alleles, especially DR and DQ, strongly co-occurred.

The cohort was made up of 666 healthy bone marrow donors. Cohort members were all nominally healthy when sampled, although unrecorded immune exposures were likely present. The donor tested CMV seronegative and was one of the 352 seronegative cohort members. A peripheral blood sample was provided by each donor, and peripheral blood mononuclear cells were used for TCR beta sequencing. The Qiagen DNeasy Blood Extraction Kit was used to extract genomic DNA from the blood cell samples. The V end loses 4 bases and the J end loses 0 bases, and a stretch of 17 bases separates them. Inclusive of the bounding cysteine and phenylalanine, the CDR3 is 16 residues long. The only DNA kept is the CDR3, 48 bases in frame from the first base. The germline V gene specifies SGHRS as CDR1 and YFSETQ as CDR2. The method behind the library was the immunoSEQ multiplex PCR assay. A mixture of 60 forward primers for TCR Vbeta segments and 13 reverse primers for TCR Jbeta segments was used in the multiplex PCR. The CDR3 region of rearranged TCR beta genes was amplified from genomic DNA by a multiplex PCR assay. Amplified TCR beta libraries were sequenced as 87-base-pair reads on the Illumina HiSeq System. From the authors' description of their analysis: In a later analysis, some 80 million unique TCR beta chains were counted across the 666 repertoires, and around 10 million of these chains were shared by at least two donors. To remove PCR and sequencing errors, raw reads were error-corrected and collapsed into unique sequences using a nearest-neighbor algorithm that merged closely related sequences. V, D and J gene segments were assigned by aligning CDR3 sequences to IMGT reference sequences. For a sequence to be retained, a match of at least six nucleotides to both a V gene segment and a J gene segment was required. A rearrangement was called productive if the CDR3 had no stop codons and remained in frame with V and J, and every other rearrangement was called non-productive. CDR3 was defined according to IMGT convention as the region running from the second conserved V-encoded cysteine to the conserved J-encoded phenylalanine. Sequences without an unambiguous match to a single V gene segment were excluded from the earlier analysis of several hundred of the donors. An earlier analysis of a few hundred of the donors called V segments functional above 56.7% productive rearrangements and segregating when the between-donor standard deviation exceeded 5%. A statistical classification framework was developed to diagnose cytomegalovirus status using the catalog of TCR beta chain sequences. A later analysis assigned V and J genes by comparing TCR nucleotide sequences with IMGT/GENE-DB human TR gene sequences. The TCRdist pipeline was used in a later analysis to assign CDR3 sequences and most-parsimonious VDJ recombination scenarios. In a later analysis, each TCR beta chain was defined by its CDR3 amino acid sequence together with its V-gene family, and reads lacking a unique V-gene family were excluded. In a later analysis, nearly 600 highly shared, low-generation-probability nucleotide sequences were removed to address suspected cross-contamination and a sequencing artifact. A later analysis calculated a clonal expansion index for each public chain from normalized within-repertoire ranks of inferred template counts. In a later analysis, generation probabilities were computed with a VDJ recombination model fitted to out-of-frame rearrangements, and the resulting probabilities were checked against IGoR. Hypergeometric tests were used in a later analysis to score TCR-TCR, TCR-HLA and TCR-CMV co-occurrence, with a repertoire-size bias correction applied to the TCR pairs. False discovery rates were estimated in a later analysis by permuting HLA or CMV assignments 20 times. In a later analysis, co-occurring TCRs were grouped using DBSCAN, with TCRdist sequence similarity added in when clustering inside HLA-allele-positive subsets. Repertoires with fewer than 30,000 or more than 120,000 public chains were left out of co-occurrence clustering, as were about 5 repertoires with anomalous nucleotide sharing. In its TCRdb copy, this immuneACCESS table keeps in-frame sequences only and misses some clones. Where compared with another copy, unresolved V genes explain less than half of these, and the others have no known cause. That table gives V, J and clone size, and the DNA gave D and trimming. The sample contains approximately 90,000 clones, roughly 80% of them found a single time. The top ten hold over 1.1% of the sample.

The sequenced sample consisted of PBMCs. This receptor was taken from a male donor in good health and CMV-seronegative. This sequence uses TRBV5-1 and TRBJ2-7, with no confidently assigned D gene. The bases are TGCGCCAGCAGCATCAAAAAAGCTGAATACTCCTACGAGCAGTACTTC. Translated, this is CASSIKKAEYSYEQYF.